Below, 10 T cell receptor beta chains from the same sample are listed, as sequenced in a study of beta chain features in type 1 diabetes. Expressed TCRB transcripts were sequenced, since all the RNA that had been isolated was reverse transcribed. The assay was immunoSEQ multiplex PCR, and TCRdb's table has in-frame clones only and misses some. Of a few hundred thousand clones in the sample, about 11% were seen once. Sequenced sample: naive CD4+ T cells from blood. The receptor source for this set is a woman aged 30 to 39 in good health.

This rearrangement joins TRBV10-3 to TRBJ2-1; weak D call: TRBD2 (5 bases). Trimming pared 8 bases from V and 4 bases from J, leaving 18 bases between. This CDR3 contains 15 residues. Looked up from germline, CDR1 is ENHRY and CDR2 is SYGVKD. CDR3 DNA: TGTGCCATCGGCCCTCGACGCGGAGGATACAATGAGCAGTTCTTC. Translating gives CAIGPRRGGYNEQFF.

The chain recombines TRBV18 with TRBJ1-4, with no clear D. Germline V gene lookup returns CDR1 KGHSH and CDR2 LQKENI. Trimming cost V 1 base and J 0 bases, with 12 bases left between them. This CDR3 is 17 amino acids long. This CDR3 is CASSPRGSGTTNEKLFF. The CDR3 bases are TGTGCCAGCTCACCACGAGGCAGTGGAACAACTAATGAAAAACTGTTTTTT. The whole variable domain, filled in from reference TRBV18 and TRBJ1-4, reads NAGVMQNPRHLVRRRGQEARLRCSPMKGHSHVYWYRQLPEEGLKFMVYLQKENIIDESGMPKERFSAEFPKEGPSILRIQQVVRGDSAAYFCASSPRGSGTTNEKLFFGSGTQLSVL.

This clone was counted a few times. The V gene is TRBV2, the J gene TRBJ2-1, with D perhaps matching TRBD2 (5 bases). Trimming took off 8 bases at V and 9 bases at J, with 17 bases between the two ends. Germline V gene lookup returns CDR1 SNHLY and CDR2 FYNNEI. This CDR3 comprises 13 residues. This CDR3 reads CASDVLSAGEQFF. In DNA form, the CDR3 reads TGTGCCAGCGATGTTCTTAGCGCCGGTGAGCAGTTCTTC.

This clone was seen a handful of times. The chain couples TRBV2 to TRBJ2-1, with D possibly matching TRBD1 (6 bases). CDR3 length: 15 amino acids. V lost 5 bases, J lost 0 bases, and 11 bases lay in between. Germline CDR1 and CDR2: SNHLY and FYNNEI. The CDR3 reads CASSMTGPSYNEQFF. Here the CDR3 DNA reads TGTGCCAGCAGTATGACAGGTCCCTCCTACAATGAGCAGTTCTTC.

A few counts support this clone. The chain has TRBV7-2 and TRBJ2-1; 9 bases agree with TRBD1. The CDR3 is made up of 15 amino acids. Germline CDR1 reads SGHTA; CDR2 reads FQGNSA. The V gene end was trimmed by 0 bases and the J gene end by 9 bases; junction bases not matched to a gene: 6. CDR3 protein: CASSLALQGAGEQFF. CDR3 coding DNA: TGTGCCAGCAGCTTAGCCTTACAGGGGGCGGGTGAGCAGTTCTTC.

The chain combines TRBV7-9 with TRBJ2-1; tentatively, D is TRBD1 (5 bases). CDR3 length equals 14 residues. The V gene's germline CDR1 is SEHNR and CDR2 FQNEAQ (reference sequence). V was pared by 9 bases and J by 7 bases, with 19 bases between. The CDR3 region is CASAILGRANEQFF. In nucleotides, the CDR3 is TGTGCCAGTGCTATCCTGGGGCGCGCAAATGAGCAGTTCTTC.

This clone was observed a handful of times. The chain carries TRBV2 and TRBJ2-7; 11 nucleotides match TRBD2. The CDR3 totals 13 residues. V dropped 7 bases and J dropped 9; count of bases not matched to a gene: 8. Germline CDR1 SNHLY, CDR2 FYNNEI. CDR3 sequence: CASKIIAGGAQYF. DNA of the CDR3: TGTGCCAGCAAAATAATAGCGGGAGGGGCGCAGTACTTC.

V usage is TRBV9 and J usage is TRBJ2-1; D is unresolved. The V and J ends lost 0 bases and 3 bases respectively, with 7 bases between them. The CDR3 spans 14 residues. CDR1 is SGDLS and CDR2 is YYNGEE in the germline V gene. The CDR3 DNA is TGTGCCAGCAGCGTAGTAGAGATCTACAATGAGCAGTTCTTC. This encodes CASSVVEIYNEQFF.

V is TRBV5-1 and J is TRBJ2-1, with D tentatively TRBD2 (5 bases). This CDR3 spans 13 amino acids. Germline CDR1 SGHRS, CDR2 YFSETQ. Trimming removed 2 bases from V and 5 bases from J, with 8 bases in between. The CDR3 here is CASSFGSDNEQFF. The DNA for the CDR3 is TGCGCCAGCAGCTTCGGTAGCGACAATGAGCAGTTCTTC.

The chain employs TRBV11-3 and TRBJ2-7, with a possible D match to TRBD2 (6 bases). Germline assignment: CDR1 SGHNT and CDR2 YENEEA. The CDR3 contains 13 residues. V gave up 6 bases and J gave up 2 bases, with 11 bases separating them. The CDR3 bases are TGTGCCAGCAGTAGCGGAGCTACCTACGAGCAGTACTTC. It specifies CASSSGATYEQYF.